In this sample, the clone carrying this TCR beta chain turned up a few times. Its antigen is still unknown. With V trimmed by 4 bases and J by 7 bases, 6 bases remained unmatched. CDR1 and CDR2 from the germline V gene are ENHRY and SYGVKD. This CDR3 contains 15 residues. The data were obtained in a study of T cells in Graves' hyperthyroidism and ophthalmopathy. Study background: The blood sample was taken at first diagnosis, before treatment began. Study observations and caveats: Expanded thyroid clonotypes (above 0.001) were mostly also found in blood. For ophthalmopathy, model prediction preceded onset by a median about 6 months.

RNA transcripts served as the template for amplifying TCR beta CDR3 regions. HTBI primers drove first-round RT-PCR of the TCR CDR3. TCRdb used MiXCR to reprocess the multiplex PCR reads, holding one entry per CDR3 protein. The table includes about half a million distinct CDR3 sequences, about 15% detected once. The chain employs TRBV10-3 and TRBJ2-1, with TRBD2 matching 11 bases. Sequencing was performed on blood. The receptor comes from a woman in her thirties with Graves' ophthalmopathy. The chain's CDR3 is CAISAETSGINEQFF. DNA for the CDR3: TGTGCCATCAGTGCGGAGACTAGCGGGATAAATGAGCAGTTCTTC.